This TCR beta chain was profiled in a study of T cells in localized non-small cell lung cancer. Study-level findings and limits: Uninvolved adjacent lung showed the highest T cell clonality, exceeding tumor. Paired adjacent lung recovered a median approximately 57 of the top 100 tumor clones.

The germline gives CDR1 SGHTA, CDR2 FQGNSA. V lost 2 bases and J lost 3, with 8 bases in between. The CDR3 has 14 residues. The method was immunoSEQ multiplex PCR; TCRdb's version includes in-frame clones alone and lacks a portion of them. The sample includes roughly 38,000 clones, roughly 90% seen only once; the top ten take approximately 5.4%. Details on this clone: Its specificity is unknown.

J is TRBJ2-1 and V is TRBV7-2; D unresolved. The sequence came from a male donor aged 60 or over with stage II lung adenocarcinoma. The input for sequencing was peripheral blood mononuclear cells, taken before any cancer treatment. The CDR3 sequence: CASSLMINYNEQFF. DNA of the CDR3: TGTGCCAGCAGCTTAATGATTAACTACAATGAGCAGTTCTTC.